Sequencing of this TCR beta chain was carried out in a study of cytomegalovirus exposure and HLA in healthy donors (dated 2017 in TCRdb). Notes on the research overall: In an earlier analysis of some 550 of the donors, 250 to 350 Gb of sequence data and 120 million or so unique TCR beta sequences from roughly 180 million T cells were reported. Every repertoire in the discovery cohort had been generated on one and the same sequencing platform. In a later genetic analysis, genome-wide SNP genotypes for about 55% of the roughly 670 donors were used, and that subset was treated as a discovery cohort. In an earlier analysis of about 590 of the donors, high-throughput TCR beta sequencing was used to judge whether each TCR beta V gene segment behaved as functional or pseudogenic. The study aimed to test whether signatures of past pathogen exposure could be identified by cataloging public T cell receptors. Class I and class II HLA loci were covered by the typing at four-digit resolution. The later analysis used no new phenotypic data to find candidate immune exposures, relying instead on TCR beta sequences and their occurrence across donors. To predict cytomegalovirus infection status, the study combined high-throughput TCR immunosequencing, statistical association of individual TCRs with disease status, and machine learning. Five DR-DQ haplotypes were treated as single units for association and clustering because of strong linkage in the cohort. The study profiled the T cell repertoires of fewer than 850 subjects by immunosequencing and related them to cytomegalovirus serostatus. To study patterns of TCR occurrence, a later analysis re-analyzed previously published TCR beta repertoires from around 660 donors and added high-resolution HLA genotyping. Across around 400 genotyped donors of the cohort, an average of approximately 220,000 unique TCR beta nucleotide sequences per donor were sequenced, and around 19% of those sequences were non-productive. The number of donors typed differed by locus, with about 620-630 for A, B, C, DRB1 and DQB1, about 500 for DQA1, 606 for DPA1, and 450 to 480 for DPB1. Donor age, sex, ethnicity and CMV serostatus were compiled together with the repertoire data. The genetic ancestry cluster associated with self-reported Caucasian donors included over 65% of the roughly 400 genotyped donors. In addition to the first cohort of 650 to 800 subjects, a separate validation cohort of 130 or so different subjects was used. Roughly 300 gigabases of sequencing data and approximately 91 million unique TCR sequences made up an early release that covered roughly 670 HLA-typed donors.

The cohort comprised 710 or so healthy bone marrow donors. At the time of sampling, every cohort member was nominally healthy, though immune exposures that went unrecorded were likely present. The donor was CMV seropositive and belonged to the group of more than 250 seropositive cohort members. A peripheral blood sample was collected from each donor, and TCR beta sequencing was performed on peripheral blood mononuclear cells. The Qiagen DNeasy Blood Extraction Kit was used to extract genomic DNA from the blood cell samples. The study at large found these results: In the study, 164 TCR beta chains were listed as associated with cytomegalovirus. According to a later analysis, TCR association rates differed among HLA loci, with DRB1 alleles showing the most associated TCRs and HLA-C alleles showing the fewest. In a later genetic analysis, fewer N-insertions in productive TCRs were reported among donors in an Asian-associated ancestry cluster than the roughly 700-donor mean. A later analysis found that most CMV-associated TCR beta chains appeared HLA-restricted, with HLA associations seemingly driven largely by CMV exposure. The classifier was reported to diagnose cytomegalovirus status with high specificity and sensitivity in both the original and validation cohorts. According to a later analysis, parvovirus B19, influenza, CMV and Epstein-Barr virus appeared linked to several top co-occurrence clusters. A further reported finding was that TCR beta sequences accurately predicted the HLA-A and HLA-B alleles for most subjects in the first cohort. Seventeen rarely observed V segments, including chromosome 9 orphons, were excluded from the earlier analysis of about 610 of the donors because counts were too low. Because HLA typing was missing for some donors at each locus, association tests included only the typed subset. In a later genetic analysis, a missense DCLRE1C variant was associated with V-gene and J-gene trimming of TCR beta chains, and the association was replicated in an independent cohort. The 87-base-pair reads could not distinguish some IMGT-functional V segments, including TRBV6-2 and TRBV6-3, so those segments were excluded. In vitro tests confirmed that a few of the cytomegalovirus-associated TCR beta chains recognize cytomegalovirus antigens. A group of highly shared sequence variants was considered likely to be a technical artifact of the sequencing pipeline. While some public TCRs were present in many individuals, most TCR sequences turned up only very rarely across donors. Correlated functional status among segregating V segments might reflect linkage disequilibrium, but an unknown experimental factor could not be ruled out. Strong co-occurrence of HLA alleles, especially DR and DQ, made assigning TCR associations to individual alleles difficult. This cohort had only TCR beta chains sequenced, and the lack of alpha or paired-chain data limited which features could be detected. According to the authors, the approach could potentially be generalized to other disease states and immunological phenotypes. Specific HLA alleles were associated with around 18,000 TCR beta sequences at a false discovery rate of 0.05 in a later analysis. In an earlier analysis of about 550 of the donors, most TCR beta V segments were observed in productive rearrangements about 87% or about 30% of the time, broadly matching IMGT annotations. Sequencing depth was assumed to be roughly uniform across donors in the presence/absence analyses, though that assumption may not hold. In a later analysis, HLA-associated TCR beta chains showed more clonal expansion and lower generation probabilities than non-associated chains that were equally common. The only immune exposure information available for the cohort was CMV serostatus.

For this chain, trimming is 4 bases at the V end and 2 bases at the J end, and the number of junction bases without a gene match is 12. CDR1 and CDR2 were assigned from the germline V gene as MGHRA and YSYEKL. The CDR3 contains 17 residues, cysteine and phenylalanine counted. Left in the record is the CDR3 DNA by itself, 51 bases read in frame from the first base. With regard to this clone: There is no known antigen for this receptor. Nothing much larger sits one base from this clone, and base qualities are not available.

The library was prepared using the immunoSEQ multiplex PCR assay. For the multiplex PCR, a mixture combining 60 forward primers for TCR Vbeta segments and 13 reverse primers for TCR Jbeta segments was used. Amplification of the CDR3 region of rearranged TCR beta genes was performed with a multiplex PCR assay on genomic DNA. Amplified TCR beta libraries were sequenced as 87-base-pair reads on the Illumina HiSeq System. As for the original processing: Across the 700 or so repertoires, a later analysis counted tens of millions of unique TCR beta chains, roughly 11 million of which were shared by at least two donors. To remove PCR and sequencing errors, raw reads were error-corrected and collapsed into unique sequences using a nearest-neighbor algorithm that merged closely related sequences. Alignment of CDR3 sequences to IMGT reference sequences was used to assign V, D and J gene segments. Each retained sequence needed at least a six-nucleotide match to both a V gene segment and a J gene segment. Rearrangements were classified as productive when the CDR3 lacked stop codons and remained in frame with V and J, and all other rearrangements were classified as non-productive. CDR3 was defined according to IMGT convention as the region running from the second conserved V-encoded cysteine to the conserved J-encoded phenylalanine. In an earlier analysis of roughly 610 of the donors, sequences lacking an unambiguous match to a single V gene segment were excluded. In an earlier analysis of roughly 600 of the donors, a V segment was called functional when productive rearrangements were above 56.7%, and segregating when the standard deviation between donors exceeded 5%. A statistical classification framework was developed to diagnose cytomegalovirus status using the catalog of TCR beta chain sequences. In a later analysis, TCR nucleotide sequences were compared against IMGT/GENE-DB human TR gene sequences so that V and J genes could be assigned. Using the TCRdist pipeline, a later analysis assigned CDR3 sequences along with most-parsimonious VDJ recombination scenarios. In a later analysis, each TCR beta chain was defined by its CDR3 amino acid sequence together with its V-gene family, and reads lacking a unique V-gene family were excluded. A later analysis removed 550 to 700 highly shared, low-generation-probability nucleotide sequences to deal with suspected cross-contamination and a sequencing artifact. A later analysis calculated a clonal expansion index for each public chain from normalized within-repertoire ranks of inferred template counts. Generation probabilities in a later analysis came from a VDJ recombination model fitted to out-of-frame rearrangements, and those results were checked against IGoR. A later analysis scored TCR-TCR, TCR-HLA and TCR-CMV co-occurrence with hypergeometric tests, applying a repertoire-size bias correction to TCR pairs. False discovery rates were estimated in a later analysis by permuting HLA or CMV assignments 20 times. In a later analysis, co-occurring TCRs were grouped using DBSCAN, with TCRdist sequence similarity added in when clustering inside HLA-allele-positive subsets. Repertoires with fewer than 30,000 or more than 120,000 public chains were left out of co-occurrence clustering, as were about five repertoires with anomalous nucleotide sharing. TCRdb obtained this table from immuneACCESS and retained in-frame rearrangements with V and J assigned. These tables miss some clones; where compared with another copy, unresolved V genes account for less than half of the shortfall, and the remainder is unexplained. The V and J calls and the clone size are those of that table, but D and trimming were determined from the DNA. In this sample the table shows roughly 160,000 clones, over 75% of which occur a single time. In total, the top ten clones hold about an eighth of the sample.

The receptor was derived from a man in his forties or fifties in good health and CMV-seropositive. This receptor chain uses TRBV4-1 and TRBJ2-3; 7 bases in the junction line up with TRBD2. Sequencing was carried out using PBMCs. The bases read TGCGCCAGCAGCCGAGTCTGGGGGGGAGATGTCACAGATACGCAGTATTTT. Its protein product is CASSRVWGGDVTDTQYF.